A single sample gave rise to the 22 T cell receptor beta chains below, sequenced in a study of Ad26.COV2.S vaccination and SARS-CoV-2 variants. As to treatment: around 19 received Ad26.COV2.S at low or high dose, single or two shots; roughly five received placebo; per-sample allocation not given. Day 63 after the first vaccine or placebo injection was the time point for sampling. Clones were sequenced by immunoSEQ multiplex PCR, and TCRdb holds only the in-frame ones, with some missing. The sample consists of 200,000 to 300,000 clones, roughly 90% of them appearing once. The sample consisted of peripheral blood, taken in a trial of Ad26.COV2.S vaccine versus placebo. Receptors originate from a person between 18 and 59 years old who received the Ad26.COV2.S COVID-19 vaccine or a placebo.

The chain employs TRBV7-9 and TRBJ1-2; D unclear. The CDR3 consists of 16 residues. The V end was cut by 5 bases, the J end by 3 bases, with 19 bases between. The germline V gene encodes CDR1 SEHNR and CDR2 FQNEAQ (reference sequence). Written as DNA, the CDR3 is TGTGCCAGCAGCACTACCGACATTCTTAAGCACTATGGCTACACCTTC. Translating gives CASSTTDILKHYGYTF.

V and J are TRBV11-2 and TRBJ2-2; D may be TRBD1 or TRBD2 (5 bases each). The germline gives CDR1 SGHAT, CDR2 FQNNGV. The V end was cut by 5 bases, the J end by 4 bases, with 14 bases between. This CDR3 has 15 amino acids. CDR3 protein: CASSPAGTGTGELFF. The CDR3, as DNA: TGTGCCAGCAGCCCAGCAGGGACGGGCACCGGGGAGCTGTTTTTT.

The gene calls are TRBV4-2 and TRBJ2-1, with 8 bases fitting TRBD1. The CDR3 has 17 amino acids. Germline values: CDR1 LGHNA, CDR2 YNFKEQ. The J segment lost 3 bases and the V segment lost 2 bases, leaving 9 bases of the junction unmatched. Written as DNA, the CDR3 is TGTGCCAGCAGCCAAAGGTCGGACAGGGTGGGCTACAATGAGCAGTTCTTC. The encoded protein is CASSQRSDRVGYNEQFF.

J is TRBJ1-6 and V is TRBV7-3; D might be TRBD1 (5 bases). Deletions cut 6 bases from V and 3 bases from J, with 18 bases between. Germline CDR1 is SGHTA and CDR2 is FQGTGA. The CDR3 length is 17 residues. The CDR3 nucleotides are TGTGCCAGCAGGGATGGGAGTCAGGGCCTCTATAATTCACCCCTCCACTTT. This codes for CASRDGSQGLYNSPLHF.

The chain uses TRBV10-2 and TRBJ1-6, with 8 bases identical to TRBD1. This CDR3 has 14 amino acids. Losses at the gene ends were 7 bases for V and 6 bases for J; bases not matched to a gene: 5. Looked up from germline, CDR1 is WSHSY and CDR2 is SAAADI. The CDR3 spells CASTSTGVNSPLHF. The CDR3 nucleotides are TGCGCCAGCACCTCGACAGGGGTTAATTCACCCCTCCACTTT.

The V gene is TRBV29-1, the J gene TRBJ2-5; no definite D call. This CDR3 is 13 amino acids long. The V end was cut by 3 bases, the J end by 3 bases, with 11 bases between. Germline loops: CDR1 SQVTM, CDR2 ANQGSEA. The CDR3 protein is CSVEESPKETQYF. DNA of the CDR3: TGCAGCGTTGAGGAGAGTCCCAAAGAGACCCAGTACTTC. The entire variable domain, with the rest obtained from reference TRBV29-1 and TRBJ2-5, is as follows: SAVISQKPSRDICQRGTSLTIQCQVDSQVTMMFWYRQQPGQSLTLIATANQGSEATYESGFVIDKFPISRPNLTFSTLTVSNMSPEDSSIYLCSVEESPKETQYFGPGTRLLVL.

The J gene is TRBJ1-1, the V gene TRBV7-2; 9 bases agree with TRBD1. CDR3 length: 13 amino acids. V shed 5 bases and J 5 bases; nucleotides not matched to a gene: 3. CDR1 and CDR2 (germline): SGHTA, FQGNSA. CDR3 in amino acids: CASSKTGGTEAFF. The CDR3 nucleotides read TGTGCCAGCAGCAAGACAGGGGGGACTGAAGCTTTCTTT.

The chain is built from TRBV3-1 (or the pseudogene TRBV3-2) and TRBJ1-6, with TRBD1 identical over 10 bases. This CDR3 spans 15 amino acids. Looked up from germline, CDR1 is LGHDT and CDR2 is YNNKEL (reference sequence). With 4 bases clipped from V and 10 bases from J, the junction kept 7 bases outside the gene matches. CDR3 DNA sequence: TGTGCCAGCAGCCGGGGGACAGGGGTAGAGTCACCCCTCCACTTT. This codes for CASSRGTGVESPLHF.

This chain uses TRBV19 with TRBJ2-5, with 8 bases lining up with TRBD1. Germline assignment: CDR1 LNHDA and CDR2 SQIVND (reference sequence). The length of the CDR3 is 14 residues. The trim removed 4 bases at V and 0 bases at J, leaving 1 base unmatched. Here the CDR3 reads CASSRTGYQETQYF. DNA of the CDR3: TGTGCCAGTAGTAGGACAGGGTACCAAGAGACCCAGTACTTC.

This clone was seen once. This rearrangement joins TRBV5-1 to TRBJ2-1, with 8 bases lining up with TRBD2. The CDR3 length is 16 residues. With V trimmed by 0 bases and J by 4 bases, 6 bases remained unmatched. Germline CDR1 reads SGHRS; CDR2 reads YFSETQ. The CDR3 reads CASSLEVAGRYNEQFF. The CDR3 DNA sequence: TGCGCCAGCAGCTTGGAGGTAGCGGGAAGGTACAATGAGCAGTTCTTC.

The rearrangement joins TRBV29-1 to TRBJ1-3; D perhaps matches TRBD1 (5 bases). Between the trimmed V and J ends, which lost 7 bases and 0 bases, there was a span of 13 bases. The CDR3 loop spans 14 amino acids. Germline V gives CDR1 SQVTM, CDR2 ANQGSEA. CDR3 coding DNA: TGCAGCGCTCAAGGGGCGGCCTCTGGAAACACCATATATTTT. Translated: CSAQGAASGNTIYF.

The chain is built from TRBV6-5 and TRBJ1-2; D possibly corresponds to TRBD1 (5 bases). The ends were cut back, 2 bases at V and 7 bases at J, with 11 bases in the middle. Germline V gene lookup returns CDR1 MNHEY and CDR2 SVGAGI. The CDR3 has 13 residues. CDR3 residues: CASSYRQGGGYTF. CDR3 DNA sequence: TGTGCCAGCAGTTACAGGCAGGGAGGTGGCTACACCTTC.

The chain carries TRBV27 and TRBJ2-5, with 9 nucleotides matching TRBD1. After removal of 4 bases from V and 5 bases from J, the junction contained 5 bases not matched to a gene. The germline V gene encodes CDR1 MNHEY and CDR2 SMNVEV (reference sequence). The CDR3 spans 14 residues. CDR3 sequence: CASSSWTGVETQYF. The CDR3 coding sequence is TGTGCCAGCAGTTCCTGGACAGGGGTGGAGACCCAGTACTTC.

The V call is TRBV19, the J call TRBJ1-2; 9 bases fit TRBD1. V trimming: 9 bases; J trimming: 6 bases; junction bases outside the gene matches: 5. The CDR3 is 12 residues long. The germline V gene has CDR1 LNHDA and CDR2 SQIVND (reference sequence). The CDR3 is CASQQGAHGYTF. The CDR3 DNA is TGTGCCAGCCAACAGGGGGCTCATGGCTACACCTTC.

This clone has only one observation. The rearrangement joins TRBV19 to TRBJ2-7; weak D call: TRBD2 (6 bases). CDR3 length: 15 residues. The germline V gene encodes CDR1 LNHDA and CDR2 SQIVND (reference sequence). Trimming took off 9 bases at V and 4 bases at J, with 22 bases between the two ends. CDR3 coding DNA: TGTGCCAGCTCCCGGGGCGGAGGGATGGGTTACGAGCAGTACTTC. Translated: CASSRGGGMGYEQYF.

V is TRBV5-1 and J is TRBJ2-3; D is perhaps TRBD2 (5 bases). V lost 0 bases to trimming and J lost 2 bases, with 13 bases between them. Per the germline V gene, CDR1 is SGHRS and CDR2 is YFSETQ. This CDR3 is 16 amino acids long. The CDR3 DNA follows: TGCGCCAGCAGCTTGGTGTGGGAGTCTCACACAGATACGCAGTATTTT. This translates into CASSLVWESHTDTQYF.

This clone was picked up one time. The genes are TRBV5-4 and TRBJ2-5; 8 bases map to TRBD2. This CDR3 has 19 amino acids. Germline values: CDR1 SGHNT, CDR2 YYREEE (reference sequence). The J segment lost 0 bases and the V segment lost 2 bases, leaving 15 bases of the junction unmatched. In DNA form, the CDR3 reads TGTGCCAGCAGCTTCTATTTGGCGGGGGGCTCGCGTTACCAAGAGACCCAGTACTTC. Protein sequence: CASSFYLAGGSRYQETQYF.

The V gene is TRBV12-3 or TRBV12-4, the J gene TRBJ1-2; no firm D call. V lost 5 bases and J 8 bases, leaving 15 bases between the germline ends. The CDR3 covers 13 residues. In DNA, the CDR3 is TGTGCCAGCAGTCCGGACCTTACGCGCGGCTACACCTTC. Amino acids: CASSPDLTRGYTF.

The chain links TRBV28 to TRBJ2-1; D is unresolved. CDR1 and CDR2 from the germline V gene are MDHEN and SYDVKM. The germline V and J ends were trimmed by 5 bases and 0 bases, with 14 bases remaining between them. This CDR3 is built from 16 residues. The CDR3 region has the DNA TGTGCCAGCAGTCCTTTAGCCATTAGCTCCTACAATGAGCAGTTCTTC. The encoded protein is CASSPLAISSYNEQFF.

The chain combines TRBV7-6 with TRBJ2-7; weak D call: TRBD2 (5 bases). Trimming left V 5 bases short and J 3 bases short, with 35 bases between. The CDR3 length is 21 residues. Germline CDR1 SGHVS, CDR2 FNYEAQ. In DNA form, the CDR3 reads TGTGCCAGCAGCCCACACAGAGCCCACACGTCGTCCACTAGAACTAGCTACGAGCAGTACTTC. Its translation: CASSPHRAHTSSTRTSYEQYF.

In nucleotides, the CDR3 is TGTGCCAGCAGCCAAGCGCGGCAAATCAATGAGCAGTTCTTC. It yields the protein CASSQARQINEQFF. The chain uses TRBV3-1 (or the pseudogene TRBV3-2) and TRBJ2-1; D not resolved. Trimming shortened V by 1 base and J by 6 bases, and 10 bases separated the two germline ends. This CDR3 has 14 amino acids. In germline, CDR1 is LGHDT, CDR2 YNNKEL (reference sequence).

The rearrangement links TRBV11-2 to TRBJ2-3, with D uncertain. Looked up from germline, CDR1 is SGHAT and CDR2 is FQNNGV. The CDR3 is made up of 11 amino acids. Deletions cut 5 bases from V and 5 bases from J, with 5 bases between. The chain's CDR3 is CASSPEDTQYF. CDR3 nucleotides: TGTGCCAGCAGCCCCGAAGATACGCAGTATTTT.